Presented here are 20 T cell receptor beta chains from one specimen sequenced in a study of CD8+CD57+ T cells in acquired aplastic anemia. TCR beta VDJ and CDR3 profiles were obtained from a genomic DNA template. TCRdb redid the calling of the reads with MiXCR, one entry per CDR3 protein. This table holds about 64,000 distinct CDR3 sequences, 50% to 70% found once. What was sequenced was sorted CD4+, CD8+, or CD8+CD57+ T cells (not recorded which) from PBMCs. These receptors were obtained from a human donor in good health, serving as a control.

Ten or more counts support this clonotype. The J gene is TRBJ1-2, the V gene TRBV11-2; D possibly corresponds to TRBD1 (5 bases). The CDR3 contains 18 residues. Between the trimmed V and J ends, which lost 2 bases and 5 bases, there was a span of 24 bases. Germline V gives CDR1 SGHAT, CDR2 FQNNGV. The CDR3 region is CASSLIRRQGTTEYGYTF. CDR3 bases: TGTGCCAGCAGCTTAATTAGAAGGCAGGGTACCACGGAATATGGCTACACCTTC.

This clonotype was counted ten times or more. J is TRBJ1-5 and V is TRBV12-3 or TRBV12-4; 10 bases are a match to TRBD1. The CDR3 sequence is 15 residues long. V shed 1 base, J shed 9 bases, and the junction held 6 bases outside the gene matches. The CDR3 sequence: CASSLVDRGLGPQHF. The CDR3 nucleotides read TGTGCCAGCAGTTTAGTCGACAGGGGGCTTGGGCCCCAGCATTTT.

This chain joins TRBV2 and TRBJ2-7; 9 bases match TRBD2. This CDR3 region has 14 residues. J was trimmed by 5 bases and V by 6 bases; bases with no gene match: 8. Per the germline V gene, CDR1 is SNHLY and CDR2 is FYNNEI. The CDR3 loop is CASRLAGYSNEQYF. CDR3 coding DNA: TGTGCCAGCAGGCTAGCGGGATATTCCAACGAGCAGTACTTC.

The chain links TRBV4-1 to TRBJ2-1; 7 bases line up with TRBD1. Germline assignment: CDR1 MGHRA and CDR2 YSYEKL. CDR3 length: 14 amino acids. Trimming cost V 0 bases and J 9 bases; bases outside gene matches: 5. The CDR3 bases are TGCGCCAGCAGCCAAGAGGACAGGATCGGTGAGCAGTTCTTC. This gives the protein CASSQEDRIGEQFF.

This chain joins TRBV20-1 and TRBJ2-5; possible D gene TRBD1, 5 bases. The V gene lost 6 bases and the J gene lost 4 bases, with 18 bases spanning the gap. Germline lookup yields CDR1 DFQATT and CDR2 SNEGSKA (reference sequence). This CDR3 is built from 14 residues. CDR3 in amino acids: CSAPSVRRAETQYF. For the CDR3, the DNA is TGCAGTGCGCCCTCGGTTCGCAGGGCAGAGACCCAGTACTTC.

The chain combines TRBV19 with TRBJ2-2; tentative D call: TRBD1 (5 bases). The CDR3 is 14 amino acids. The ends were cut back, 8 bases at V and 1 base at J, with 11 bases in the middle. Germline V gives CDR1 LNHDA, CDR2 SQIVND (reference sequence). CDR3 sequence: CASGTGKNTGELFF. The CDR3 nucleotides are TGTGCCAGTGGAACAGGAAAGAACACCGGGGAGCTGTTTTTT.

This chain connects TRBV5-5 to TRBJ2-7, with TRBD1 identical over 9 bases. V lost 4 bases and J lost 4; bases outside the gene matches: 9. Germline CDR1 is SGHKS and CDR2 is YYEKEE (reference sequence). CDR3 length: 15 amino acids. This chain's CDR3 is CASSGAGTGPYEQYF. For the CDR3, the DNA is TGTGCCAGCAGCGGGGCCGGGACAGGGCCATACGAGCAGTACTTC. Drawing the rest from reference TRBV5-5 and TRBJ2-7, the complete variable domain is DAGVTQSPTHLIKTRGQQVTLRCSPISGHKSVSWYQQVLGQGPQFIFQYYEKEERGRGNFPDRFSARQFPNYSSELNVNALLLGDSALYLCASSGAGTGPYEQYFGPGTRLTVT.

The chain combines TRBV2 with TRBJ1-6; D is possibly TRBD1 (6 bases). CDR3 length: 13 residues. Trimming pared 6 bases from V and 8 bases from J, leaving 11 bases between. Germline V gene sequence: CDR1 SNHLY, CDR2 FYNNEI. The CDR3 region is CASSGGWDSPLHF. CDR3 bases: TGTGCCAGCAGCGGGGGCTGGGATTCACCCCTCCACTTT.

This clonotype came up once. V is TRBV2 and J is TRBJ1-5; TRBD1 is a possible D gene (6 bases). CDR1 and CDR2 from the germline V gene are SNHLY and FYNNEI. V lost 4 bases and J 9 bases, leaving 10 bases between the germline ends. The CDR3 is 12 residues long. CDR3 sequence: CASSAVGGPQHF. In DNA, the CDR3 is TGTGCCAGCAGTGCAGTAGGGGGGCCCCAGCATTTT.

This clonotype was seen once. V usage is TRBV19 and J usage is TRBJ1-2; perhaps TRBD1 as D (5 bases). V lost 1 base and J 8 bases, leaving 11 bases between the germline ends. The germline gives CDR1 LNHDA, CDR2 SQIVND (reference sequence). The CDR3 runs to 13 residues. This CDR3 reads CASSIVRGGGYTF. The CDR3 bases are TGTGCCAGTAGTATAGTTAGGGGCGGCGGCTACACCTTC. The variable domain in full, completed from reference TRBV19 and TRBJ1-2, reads DGGITQSPKYLFRKEGQNVTLSCEQNLNHDAMYWYRQDPGQGLRLIYYSQIVNDFQKGDIAEGYSVSREKKESFPLTVTSAQKNPTAFYLCASSIVRGGGYTFGSGTRLTVV.

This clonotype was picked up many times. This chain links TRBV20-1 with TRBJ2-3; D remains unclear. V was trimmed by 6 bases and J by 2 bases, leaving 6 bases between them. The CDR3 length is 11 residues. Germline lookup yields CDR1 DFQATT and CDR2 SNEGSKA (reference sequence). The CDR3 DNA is TGCAGTGCCAGCATCACAGATACGCAGTATTTT. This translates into CSASITDTQYF.

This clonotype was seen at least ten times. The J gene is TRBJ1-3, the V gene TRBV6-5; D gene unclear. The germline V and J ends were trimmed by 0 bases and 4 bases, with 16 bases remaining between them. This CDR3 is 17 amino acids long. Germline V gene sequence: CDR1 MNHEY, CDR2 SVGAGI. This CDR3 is CASSYSLTSHGGNTIYF. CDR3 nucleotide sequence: TGTGCCAGCAGTTACTCTCTGACCTCGCATGGGGGAAACACCATATATTTT.

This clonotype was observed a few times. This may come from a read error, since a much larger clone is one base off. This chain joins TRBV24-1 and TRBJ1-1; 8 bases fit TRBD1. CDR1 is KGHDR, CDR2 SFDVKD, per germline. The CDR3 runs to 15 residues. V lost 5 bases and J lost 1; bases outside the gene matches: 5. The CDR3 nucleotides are TGTGCCACCAGTGCGCGGGACAGGCAGAACACTGAAGCTTTCTTT. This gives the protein CATSARDRQNTEAFF.

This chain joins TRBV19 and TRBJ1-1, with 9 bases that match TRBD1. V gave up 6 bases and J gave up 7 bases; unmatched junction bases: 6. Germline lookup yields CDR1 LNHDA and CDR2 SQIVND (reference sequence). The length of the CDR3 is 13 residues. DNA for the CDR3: TGTGCCAGTAGAGAACAGGGGGCTGGTGAAGCTTTCTTT. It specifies CASREQGAGEAFF.

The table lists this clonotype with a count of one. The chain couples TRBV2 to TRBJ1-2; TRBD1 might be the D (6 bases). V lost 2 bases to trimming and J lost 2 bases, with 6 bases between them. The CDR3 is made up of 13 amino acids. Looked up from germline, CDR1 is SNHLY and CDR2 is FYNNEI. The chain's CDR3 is CASSEQGNYGYTF. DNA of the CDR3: TGTGCCAGCAGTGAACAGGGGAACTATGGCTACACCTTC.

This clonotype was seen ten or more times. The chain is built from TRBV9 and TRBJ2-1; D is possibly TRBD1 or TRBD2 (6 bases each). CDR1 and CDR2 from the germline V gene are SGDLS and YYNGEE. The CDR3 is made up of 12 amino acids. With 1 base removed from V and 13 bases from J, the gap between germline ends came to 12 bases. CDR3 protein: CASSVKDGGQFF. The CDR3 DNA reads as TGTGCCAGCAGCGTAAAGGACGGGGGCCAGTTCTTC.

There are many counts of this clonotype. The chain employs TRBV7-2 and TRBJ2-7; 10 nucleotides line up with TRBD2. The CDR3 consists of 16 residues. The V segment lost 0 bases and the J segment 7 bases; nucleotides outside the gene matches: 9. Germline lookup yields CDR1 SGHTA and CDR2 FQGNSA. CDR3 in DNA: TGTGCCAGCAGCTTAGCTAGCGGGGGGCTACTTCTGGAGCAGTACTTC. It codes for CASSLASGGLLLEQYF.

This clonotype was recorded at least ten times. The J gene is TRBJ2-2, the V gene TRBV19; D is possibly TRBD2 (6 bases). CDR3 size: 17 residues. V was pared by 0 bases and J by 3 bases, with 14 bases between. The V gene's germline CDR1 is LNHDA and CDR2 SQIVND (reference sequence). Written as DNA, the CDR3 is TGTGCCAGTAGTATAGATCAGGGACTGCCCTACACCGGGGAGCTGTTTTTT. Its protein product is CASSIDQGLPYTGELFF.

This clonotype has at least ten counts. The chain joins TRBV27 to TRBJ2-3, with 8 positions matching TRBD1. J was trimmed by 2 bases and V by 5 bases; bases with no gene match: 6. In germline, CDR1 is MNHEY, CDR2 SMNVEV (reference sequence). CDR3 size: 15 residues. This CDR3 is CASSKGDRNTDTQYF. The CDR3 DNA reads TGTGCCAGCAGTAAGGGGGACAGGAACACAGATACGCAGTATTTT.

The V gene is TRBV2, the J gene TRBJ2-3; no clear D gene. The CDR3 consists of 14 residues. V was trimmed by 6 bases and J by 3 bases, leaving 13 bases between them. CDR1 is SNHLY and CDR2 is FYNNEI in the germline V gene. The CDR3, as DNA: TGTGCCAGCAGAAGGACGTGGGGAACAGATACGCAGTATTTT. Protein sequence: CASRRTWGTDTQYF.